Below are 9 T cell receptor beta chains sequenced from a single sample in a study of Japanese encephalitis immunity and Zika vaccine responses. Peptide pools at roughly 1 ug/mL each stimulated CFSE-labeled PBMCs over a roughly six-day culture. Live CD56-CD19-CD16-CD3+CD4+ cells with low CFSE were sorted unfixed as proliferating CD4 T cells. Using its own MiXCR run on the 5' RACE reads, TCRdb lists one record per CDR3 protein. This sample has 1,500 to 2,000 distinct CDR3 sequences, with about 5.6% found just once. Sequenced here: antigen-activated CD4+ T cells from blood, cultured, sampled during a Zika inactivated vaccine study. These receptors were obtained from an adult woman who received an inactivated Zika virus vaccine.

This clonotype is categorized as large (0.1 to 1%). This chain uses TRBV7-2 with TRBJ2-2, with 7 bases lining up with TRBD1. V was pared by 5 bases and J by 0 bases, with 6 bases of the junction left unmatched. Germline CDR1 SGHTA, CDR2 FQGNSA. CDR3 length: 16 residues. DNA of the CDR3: TGTGCCAGCAGCCTGACAGGGCCCCCGAACACCGGGGAGCTGTTTTTT. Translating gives CASSLTGPPNTGELFF.

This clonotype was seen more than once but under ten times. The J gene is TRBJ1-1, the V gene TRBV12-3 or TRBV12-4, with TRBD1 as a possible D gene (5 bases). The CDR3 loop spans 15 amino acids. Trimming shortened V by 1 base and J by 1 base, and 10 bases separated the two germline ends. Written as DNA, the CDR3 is TGTGCCAGCAGTTTAGTGGGCCAGGGGAACACTGAAGCTTTCTTT. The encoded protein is CASSLVGQGNTEAFF.

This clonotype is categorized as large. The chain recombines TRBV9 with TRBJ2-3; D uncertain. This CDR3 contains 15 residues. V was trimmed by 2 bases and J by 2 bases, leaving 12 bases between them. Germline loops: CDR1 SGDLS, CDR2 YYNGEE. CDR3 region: CASSVVQFSTDTQYF. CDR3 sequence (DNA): TGTGCCAGCAGCGTGGTCCAGTTTTCCACAGATACGCAGTATTTT.

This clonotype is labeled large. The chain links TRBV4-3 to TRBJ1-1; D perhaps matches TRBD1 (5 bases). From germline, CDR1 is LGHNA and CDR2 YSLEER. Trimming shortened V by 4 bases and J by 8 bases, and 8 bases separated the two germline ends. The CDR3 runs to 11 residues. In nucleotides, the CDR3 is TGCGCCAGCAGCCTAGCAGGGGAAGCTTTCTTT. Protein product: CASSLAGEAFF.

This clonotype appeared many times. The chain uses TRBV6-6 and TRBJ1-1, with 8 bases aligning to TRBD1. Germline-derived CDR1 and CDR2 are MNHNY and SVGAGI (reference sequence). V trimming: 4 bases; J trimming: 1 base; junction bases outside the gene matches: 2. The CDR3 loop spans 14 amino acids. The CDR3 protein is CASSLTGENTEAFF. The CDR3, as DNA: TGTGCCAGCAGTTTGACAGGGGAGAACACTGAAGCTTTCTTT.

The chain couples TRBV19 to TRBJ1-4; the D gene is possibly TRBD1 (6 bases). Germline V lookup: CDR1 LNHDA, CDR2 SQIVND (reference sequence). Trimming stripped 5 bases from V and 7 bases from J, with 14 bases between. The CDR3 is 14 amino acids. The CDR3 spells CASSFRGGGEKLFF. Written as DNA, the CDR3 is TGTGCCAGTAGTTTCAGGGGCGGCGGTGAAAAACTGTTTTTT. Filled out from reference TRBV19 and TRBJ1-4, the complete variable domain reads DGGITQSPKYLFRKEGQNVTLSCEQNLNHDAMYWYRQDPGQGLRLIYYSQIVNDFQKGDIAEGYSVSREKKESFPLTVTSAQKNPTAFYLCASSFRGGGEKLFFGSGTQLSVL.

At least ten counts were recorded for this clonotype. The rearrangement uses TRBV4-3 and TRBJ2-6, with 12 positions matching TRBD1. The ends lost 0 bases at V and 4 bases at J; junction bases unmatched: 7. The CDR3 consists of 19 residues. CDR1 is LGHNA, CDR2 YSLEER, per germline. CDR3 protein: CASSQERGTGGGGANVLTF. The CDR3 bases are TGCGCCAGCAGCCAAGAGAGGGGGACAGGGGGCGGAGGGGCCAACGTCCTGACTTTC.

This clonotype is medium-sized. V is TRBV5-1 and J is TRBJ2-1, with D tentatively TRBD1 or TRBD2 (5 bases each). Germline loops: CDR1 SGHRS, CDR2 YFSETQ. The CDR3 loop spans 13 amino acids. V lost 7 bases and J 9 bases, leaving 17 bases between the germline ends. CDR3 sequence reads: CASGTPPGTEQFF. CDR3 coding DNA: TGCGCCAGCGGGACCCCACCAGGGACTGAGCAGTTCTTC.

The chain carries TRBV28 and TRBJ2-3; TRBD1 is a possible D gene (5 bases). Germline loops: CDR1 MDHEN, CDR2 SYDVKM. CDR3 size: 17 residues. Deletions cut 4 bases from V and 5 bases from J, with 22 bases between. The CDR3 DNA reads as TGTGCCAGCAGTTCTTATGTTGCGGTTGGGGCAGAAGATACGCAGTATTTT. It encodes CASSSYVAVGAEDTQYF.